The 17 T cell receptor beta chains given below trace back to one sample, sequenced in a study of patients and donors after allogeneic stem cell transplantation. MiXCR, run by TCRdb on the RT-PCR reads, gives a single entry per CDR3 protein. Counted here are approximately 170,000 distinct CDR3 sequences, roughly 30% occurring once; the ten biggest clones make up around 3.2%. Sequences were obtained from blood, either unsorted or a sorted T cell fraction (not recorded which). The receptor source for this set is a human donor who was either an allogeneic HSCT recipient or a stem cell or donor lymphocyte infusion donor (not recorded which). It is not recorded whose cells these are; they may come from a transplant donor.

This clonotype was detected only a few times. CDR3 sequence: CASSLFGTGVNTEAFF. The CDR3 DNA sequence: TGTGCCAGCAGTTTGTTCGGGACAGGGGTGAACACTGAAGCTTTCTTT. The chain couples TRBV28 to TRBJ1-1; 10 bases fit TRBD1. CDR3 size: 16 residues. The trim removed 3 bases at V and 0 bases at J, leaving 4 bases unmatched. Germline lookup yields CDR1 MDHEN and CDR2 SYDVKM.

V gene TRBV2 combines with J gene TRBJ2-3; 7 bases match TRBD2. The V gene's germline CDR1 is SNHLY and CDR2 FYNNEI. The ends lost 4 bases at V and 0 bases at J; junction bases unmatched: 13. The CDR3 has 18 amino acids. The DNA for the CDR3 is TGTGCCAGCAGTGTTGGGCGGGAGACACTCACTAGCACAGATACGCAGTATTTT. Protein sequence: CASSVGRETLTSTDTQYF.

CDR3 sequence reads: CASSWWEQPQHF. In DNA form, the CDR3 reads TGTGCCAGCAGTTGGTGGGAACAGCCCCAGCATTTT. The chain combines TRBV6-2 or TRBV6-3 with TRBJ1-5, with D uncertain. The CDR3 has 12 amino acids. V lost 4 bases and J lost 7, with 8 bases in between. Per the germline V gene, CDR1 is MNHEY and CDR2 is SVGEGT.

In this sample, this clonotype turned up once. V and J are TRBV12-3 or TRBV12-4 and TRBJ2-1, with D possibly being TRBD2 (6 bases). This CDR3 is built from 13 residues. Trimming left V 9 bases short and J 8 bases short, with 17 bases between. CDR3 amino acids: CASKGEAGHEQFF. CDR3 sequence (DNA): TGTGCCAGTAAAGGGGAAGCGGGCCATGAGCAGTTCTTC.

This clonotype was detected a few times. The gene calls are TRBV12-3 or TRBV12-4 and TRBJ1-4, with D maybe TRBD1 (5 bases). Deletions cut 6 bases from V and 6 bases from J, with 17 bases between. CDR3 length equals 15 residues. CDR3 bases: TGTGCCAGCAGCTCTACAAGCTCAGGGTATGAAAAACTGTTTTTT. The encoded protein is CASSSTSSGYEKLFF.

This clonotype has a count of ten or more. V gene TRBV29-1 combines with J gene TRBJ1-2, with 11 positions matching TRBD1. The CDR3 has 13 residues. J was trimmed by 8 bases and V by 6 bases; bases with no gene match: 8. CDR1 SQVTM and CDR2 ANQGSEA come from the germline V gene. Here the CDR3 DNA reads TGCAGCGTCCTGGGACAGGGGGGTGAGGGCTACACCTTC. This sequence encodes CSVLGQGGEGYTF.

This sequence joins TRBV4-3 and TRBJ1-1; TRBD1 is a possible D gene (5 bases). Between the trimmed V and J ends, which lost 0 bases and 0 bases, there was a span of 11 bases. Germline V lookup: CDR1 LGHNA, CDR2 YSLEER. CDR3 size: 16 residues. CDR3 sequence (DNA): TGCGCCAGCAGCCAAGACCCAACGACAGTGAACACTGAAGCTTTCTTT. Translated: CASSQDPTTVNTEAFF.

The chain recombines TRBV6-5 with TRBJ1-2; tentatively, D is TRBD1 (5 bases). The germline CDR1 and CDR2 sequences are MNHEY and SVGAGI. This CDR3 comprises 15 residues. V lost 7 bases to trimming and J lost 0 bases, with 15 bases between them. CDR3 sequence: CASNVAGATNYGYTF. The CDR3 nucleotides read TGTGCCAGCAACGTCGCCGGGGCGACTAACTATGGCTACACCTTC.

There are many counts of this clonotype. The V and J genes are TRBV29-1 and TRBJ1-6, with TRBD1 matching 9 bases. The CDR3 has 13 residues. J lost 4 bases, V lost 6 bases, and 1 base had no gene match. Germline CDR1 reads SQVTM; CDR2 reads ANQGSEA. The CDR3 loop reads CSVGTGYNSPLHF. CDR3 sequence (DNA): TGCAGCGTGGGGACAGGGTATAATTCACCCCTCCACTTT.

This clonotype turned up a few times. The chain has TRBV19 and TRBJ1-5; no reliable D call. Trimming pared 3 bases from V and 9 bases from J, leaving 15 bases between. The length of the CDR3 is 14 residues. From germline, CDR1 is LNHDA and CDR2 SQIVND (reference sequence). CDR3 nucleotides: TGTGCCAGTAGTATTGCCCGGGGTTACGGGCCCCAGCATTTT. It is translated as CASSIARGYGPQHF.

This clonotype was seen repeatedly, ten times or more. The chain recombines TRBV13 with TRBJ1-1, with D possibly being TRBD1 (6 bases). The V gene's germline CDR1 is PRHDT and CDR2 FYEKMQ (reference sequence). The CDR3 extends over 15 amino acids. The V gene lost 2 bases and the J gene lost 4 bases, with 14 bases spanning the gap. CDR3 bases: TGTGCCAGCAGCTTAAACCGGGGGCGAAGCACTGAAGCTTTCTTT. It encodes CASSLNRGRSTEAFF.

This clonotype was detected a few times. The chain is built from TRBV29-1 and TRBJ2-1; the match to TRBD1 covers 9 bases. The J segment lost 2 bases and the V segment lost 3 bases, leaving 8 bases of the junction unmatched. From germline, CDR1 is SQVTM and CDR2 ANQGSEA. The CDR3 is made up of 16 amino acids. CDR3: CSVDPYGQGPYNEQFF. CDR3 coding DNA: TGCAGCGTTGATCCCTATGGACAGGGGCCCTACAATGAGCAGTTCTTC.

This chain links TRBV20-1 with TRBJ2-2; D ambiguous. CDR1 and CDR2 (germline): DFQATT, SNEGSKA (reference sequence). This CDR3 has 14 amino acids. The germline V and J ends were trimmed by 6 bases and 1 base, with 12 bases remaining between them. The CDR3 is CSAGRSLNTGELFF. The CDR3 region has the DNA TGCAGTGCCGGACGCTCGTTGAACACCGGGGAGCTGTTTTTT.

The chain is built from TRBV5-1 and TRBJ1-6; 10 bases line up with TRBD1. J was trimmed by 7 bases and V by 4 bases; bases with no gene match: 5. The CDR3 consists of 15 residues. Germline V CDR1 and CDR2: SGHRS, YFSETQ. The CDR3 coding sequence is TGCGCCAGCAGCCTCCGGGACAGGGGAAATTCACCCCTCCACTTT. This gives the protein CASSLRDRGNSPLHF. Supplemented by reference TRBV5-1 and TRBJ1-6, the full variable domain reads KAGVTQTPRYLIKTRGQQVTLSCSPISGHRSVSWYQQTPGQGLQFLFEYFSETQRNKGNFPGRFSGRQFSNSRSEMNVSTLELGDSALYLCASSLRDRGNSPLHFGNGTRLTVT.

The chain is built from TRBV27 and TRBJ2-1, with 9 positions matching TRBD1. The V segment lost 1 base and the J segment 8 bases; nucleotides outside the gene matches: 12. Germline CDR1 MNHEY, CDR2 SMNVEV (reference sequence). This CDR3 contains 17 residues. Here the CDR3 reads CASSLLPRQGVEDEQFF. CDR3 bases: TGTGCCAGCAGTTTATTACCGAGACAGGGGGTAGAAGATGAGCAGTTCTTC.

V usage is TRBV10-3 and J usage is TRBJ1-1; 8 bases are shared with TRBD1. Losses at the gene ends were 1 base for V and 10 bases for J; bases not matched to a gene: 17. Germline V gene lookup returns CDR1 ENHRY and CDR2 SYGVKD. The CDR3 is 17 residues long. The CDR3 loop reads CAISEFRLQGELVVAFF. The CDR3 DNA reads TGTGCCATCAGTGAGTTTCGACTACAGGGGGAACTTGTGGTAGCTTTCTTT.

The chain is built from TRBV5-1 and TRBJ2-5; 8 bases line up with TRBD1. This CDR3 region has 14 residues. The ends lost 5 bases at V and 5 bases at J; junction bases unmatched: 8. Germline V gives CDR1 SGHRS, CDR2 YFSETQ. CDR3 residues: CASRSGQGLETQYF. CDR3 DNA: TGCGCCAGCAGGTCCGGACAGGGATTGGAGACCCAGTACTTC. The entire variable domain, with the rest obtained from reference TRBV5-1 and TRBJ2-5, is as follows: KAGVTQTPRYLIKTRGQQVTLSCSPISGHRSVSWYQQTPGQGLQFLFEYFSETQRNKGNFPGRFSGRQFSNSRSEMNVSTLELGDSALYLCASRSGQGLETQYFGPGTRLLVL.